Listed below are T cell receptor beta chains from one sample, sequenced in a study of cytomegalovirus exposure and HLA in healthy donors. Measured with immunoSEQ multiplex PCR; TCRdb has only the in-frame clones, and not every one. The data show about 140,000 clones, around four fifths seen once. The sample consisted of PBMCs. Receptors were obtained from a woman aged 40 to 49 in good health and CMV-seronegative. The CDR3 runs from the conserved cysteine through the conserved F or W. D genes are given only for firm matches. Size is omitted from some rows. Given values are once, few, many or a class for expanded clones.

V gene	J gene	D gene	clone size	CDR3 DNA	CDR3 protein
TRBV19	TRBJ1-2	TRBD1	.	TGTGCCAGTAGGAGGCCAGGGGGTGACTATGGCTACACCTTC	CASRRPGGDYGYTF
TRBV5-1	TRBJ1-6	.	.	TGCGCCAGCAGCCTGTCTACCTCCTATAATTCACCCCTCCACTTT	CASSLSTSYNSPLHF
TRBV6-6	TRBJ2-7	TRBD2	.	TGTGCCAGCAGACCAGCGGGAGTTTCCTACGAGCAGTACTTC	CASRPAGVSYEQYF
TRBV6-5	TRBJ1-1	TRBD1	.	TGTGCCAGCACCGTCGGACAGGGAAGAGCTTTCTTT	CASTVGQGRAFF
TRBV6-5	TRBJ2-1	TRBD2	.	TGTGCCAGCAGTTACTCGACCCTAGCGGGGGGACGCGAGCAGTTCTTC	CASSYSTLAGGREQFF
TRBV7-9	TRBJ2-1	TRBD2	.	TGTTCCAGCAGTTCCTCTAGCGGGAGTTCCTACAATGAGCAGTTCTTC	CSSSSSSGSSYNEQFF
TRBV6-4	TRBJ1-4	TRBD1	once	TGTGCCAGCAGGATAGGACAGGGCGGAGAAAAACTGTTTTTT	CASRIGQGGEKLFF
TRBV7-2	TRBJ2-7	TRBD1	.	TGTGCCAGCAGCCGACAGGGGGCCTCCTACGAGCAGTACTTC	CASSRQGASYEQYF
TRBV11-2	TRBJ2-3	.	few	TGTGCCAGCAACGCAGGGTTTCCCGCTGATACGCAGTATTTT	CASNAGFPADTQYF
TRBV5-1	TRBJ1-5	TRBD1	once	TGCGCCAGCAGAGACCTTCCGGGACAGGGAAGGCCCCAGCATTTT	CASRDLPGQGRPQHF
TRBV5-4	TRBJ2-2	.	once	TGTGCCAGCAGCTTGGCTGTTGTACGGGTCCGCGTCCATAGGACCGGGGAGCTGTTTTTT	CASSLAVVRVRVHRTGELFF
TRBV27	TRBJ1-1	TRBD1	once	TGTGCCAGCAGTAAAAATACCGGGACAGCGGTCCACTCTATCCCACACGGAGCTTTCTTT	CASSKNTGTAVHSIPHGAFF
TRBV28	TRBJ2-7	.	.	TGTGCCAGCAGTTTAACGGGGGGCCCTAAGCTGGAGCAGTACTTC	CASSLTGGPKLEQYF
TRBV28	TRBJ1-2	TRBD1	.	TGTGCCAGCAGGGGACCACAGGGGACTAACTATGGCTACACCTTC	CASRGPQGTNYGYTF
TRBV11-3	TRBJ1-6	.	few	TGTGCCAGCAGCCCAACAGGGAATTCACCCCTCCACTTT	CASSPTGNSPLHF
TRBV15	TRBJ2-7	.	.	TGTGCCACCAGCAGAGAGTGGACTCCTACCTACGAGCAGTACTTC	CATSREWTPTYEQYF
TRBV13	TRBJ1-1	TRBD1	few	TGTGCCAGCAGCCCGAGCAGGGGGCGGAACACTGAAGCTTTCTTT	CASSPSRGRNTEAFF
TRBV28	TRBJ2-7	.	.	TGTGCCAGCAGTTTTACAGGGAGCTCCTACGAGCAGTACTTC	CASSFTGSSYEQYF
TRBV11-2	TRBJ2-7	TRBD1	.	TGTGCCAGCAGCTTTACATGGGGGACAGGGCCCGGCGAGCAGTACTTC	CASSFTWGTGPGEQYF
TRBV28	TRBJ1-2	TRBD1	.	TGTGCCAGCACCGGGGGACAGGATGGCTATGGCTACACCTTC	CASTGGQDGYGYTF
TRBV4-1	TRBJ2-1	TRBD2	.	TGCGCCAGCCGAGTACTAGCGGGAAATCGCAATGAGCAGTTCTTC	CASRVLAGNRNEQFF
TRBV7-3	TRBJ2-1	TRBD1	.	TGTGCCAGCAGCCCCGGGACAGGGCTCTACAATGAGCAGTTCTTC	CASSPGTGLYNEQFF
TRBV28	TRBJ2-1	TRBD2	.	TGTGCCAGCAGACCGGGACTAGCGGGAGGGCATAATGAGCAGTTCTTC	CASRPGLAGGHNEQFF
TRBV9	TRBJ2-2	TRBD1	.	TGTGCCAGCGAGACAGGGCTGGGCGCCGGGGAGCTGTTTTTT	CASETGLGAGELFF
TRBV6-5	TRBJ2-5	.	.	TGTGCCAGCAGCCCCCATATAGCGGGACAGCAGTACTTC	CASSPHIAGQQYF
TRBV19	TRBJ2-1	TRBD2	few	TGTGCCAGTAACCTAGCGGGTACCTACAATGAGCAGTTCTTC	CASNLAGTYNEQFF
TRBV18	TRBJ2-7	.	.	TGTGCCAGTTCCGAGGGTGTTCAGTACGAGCAGTACTTC	CASSEGVQYEQYF
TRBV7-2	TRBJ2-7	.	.	TGTGCCAGCAGCGCACAGGGCAGCCGGCACTACGAGCAGTACTTC	CASSAQGSRHYEQYF